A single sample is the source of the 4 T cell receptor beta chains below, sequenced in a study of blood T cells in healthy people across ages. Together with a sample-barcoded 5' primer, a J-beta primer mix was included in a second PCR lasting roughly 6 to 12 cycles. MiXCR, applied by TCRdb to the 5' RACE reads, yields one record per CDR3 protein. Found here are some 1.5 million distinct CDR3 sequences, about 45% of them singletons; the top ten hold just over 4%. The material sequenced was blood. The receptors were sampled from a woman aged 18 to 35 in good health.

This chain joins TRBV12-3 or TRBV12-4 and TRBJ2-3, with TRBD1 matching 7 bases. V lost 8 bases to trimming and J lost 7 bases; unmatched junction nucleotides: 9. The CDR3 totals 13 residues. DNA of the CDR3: TGTGCCAGCTGTAATTTACAGGGGAATACGCAGTATTTT. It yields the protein CASCNLQGNTQYF.

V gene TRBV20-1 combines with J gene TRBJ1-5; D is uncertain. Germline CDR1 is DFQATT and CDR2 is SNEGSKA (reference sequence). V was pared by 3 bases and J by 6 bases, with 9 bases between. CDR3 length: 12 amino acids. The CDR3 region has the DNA TGCAGTGCTAGCGAGGGAGGTCAGCCCCAGCATTTT. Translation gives CSASEGGQPQHF.

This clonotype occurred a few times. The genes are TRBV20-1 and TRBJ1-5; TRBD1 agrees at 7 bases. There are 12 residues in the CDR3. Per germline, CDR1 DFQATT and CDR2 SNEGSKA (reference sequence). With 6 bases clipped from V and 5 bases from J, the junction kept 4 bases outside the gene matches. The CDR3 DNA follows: TGCAGTGCCTCGGGACAGTATCAGCCCCAGCATTTT. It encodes CSASGQYQPQHF.

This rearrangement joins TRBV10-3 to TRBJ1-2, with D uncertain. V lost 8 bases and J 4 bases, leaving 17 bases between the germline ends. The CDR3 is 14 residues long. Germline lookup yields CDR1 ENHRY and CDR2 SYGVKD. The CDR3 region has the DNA TGTGCCATCCACTCTTTAGGAGGCAGCTATGGCTACACCTTC. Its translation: CAIHSLGGSYGYTF.